One sample yielded the 23 T cell receptor beta chains listed below, sequenced in a study of identical twins. Each CDR3 protein is one row after TCRdb ran MiXCR on the 5' RACE reads. The table has 500,000 to 600,000 distinct CDR3 sequences, 20% to 25% seen once. These data were also reused for a study on T cells expressing NK-cell markers.

What was sequenced was CD4+ T cells sorted from blood. The receptors were sampled from a woman younger than 35 in good health.

As regards this clonotype: Germline is not matched at one junction end, which may reflect a read error. The chain uses TRBV6-5 and TRBJ1-2; D gene unclear. This CDR3 comprises 12 residues. CDR1 and CDR2 (germline): MNHEY, SVGAGI. CDR3 in amino acids: CTSSSPGHGYTF. Here the CDR3 DNA reads TGTACCAGCAGCTCCCCTGGTCATGGCTACACCTTC.

This clonotype was picked up many times. The CDR3 DNA reads TGTGCCAGCTTTACAGGCTATGGAGATACGCAGTATTTT. Translated: CASFTGYGDTQYF. The chain is built from TRBV2 and TRBJ2-3; weak D call: TRBD1 (5 bases). This CDR3 is 13 amino acids long. Deletions cut 8 bases from V and 5 bases from J, with 14 bases between. The germline gives CDR1 SNHLY, CDR2 FYNNEI.

This clonotype has ten or more counts. CDR3 region: CASSQDMLPGRNTEAFF. The CDR3 DNA sequence: TGCGCCAGCAGCCAAGATATGCTGCCGGGCAGAAACACTGAAGCTTTCTTT. The rearrangement uses TRBV4-3 and TRBJ1-1; D remains unclear. Per germline, CDR1 LGHNA and CDR2 YSLEER. This CDR3 contains 17 residues. V shed 0 bases and J shed 2 bases, with 16 bases lying between them.

In its sample, this clonotype was seen a few times. The chain has TRBV20-1 and TRBJ2-7; 8 nucleotides line up with TRBD2. Germline V gives CDR1 DFQATT, CDR2 SNEGSKA (reference sequence). This CDR3 is built from 14 residues. V trimming: 6 bases; J trimming: 7 bases; junction bases outside the gene matches: 14. The CDR3 DNA sequence: TGCAGTGCAACAACCGGGACTAGTGTTAAGGAGCAGTACTTC. The encoded protein is CSATTGTSVKEQYF.

V is TRBV11-2 and J is TRBJ1-1; D is possibly TRBD1 (6 bases). V dropped 5 bases and J dropped 4 bases, with 17 bases sitting between them. The CDR3 has 15 residues. Germline V lookup: CDR1 SGHAT, CDR2 FQNNGV. The CDR3 DNA reads as TGTGCCAGCAGCCCAGGAACAGGGTTGGCCACTGAAGCTTTCTTT. The encoded protein is CASSPGTGLATEAFF.

About this clonotype itself: Sequence at one end of the junction differs from germline and may be a read error. The gene calls are TRBV27 and TRBJ2-1; 8 bases line up with TRBD1. This CDR3 has 13 residues. From germline, CDR1 is MNHEY and CDR2 SMNVEV (reference sequence). For the CDR3, the DNA is TGTGCCAGCAGGATGGGGACAGGCAATGAGCAGTCCTTC. Translated, it gives CASRMGTGNEQSF.

The table lists this clonotype with many counts. This chain uses TRBV7-9 with TRBJ2-2; a possible D gene is TRBD2 (6 bases). The CDR3 is 14 residues long. The germline V and J ends were trimmed by 3 bases and 1 base, with 6 bases remaining between them. The V gene's germline CDR1 is SEHNR and CDR2 FQNEAQ (reference sequence). As DNA, the CDR3 is TGTGCCAGCAGCTTCGGGGGGAACACCGGGGAGCTGTTTTTT. Its protein product is CASSFGGNTGELFF.

There are a few counts of this clonotype. V is TRBV6-1 and J is TRBJ1-1; D unresolved. The V end lost 5 bases, the J end lost 1 base, and 14 bases lay between the germline ends. This CDR3 is built from 15 residues. Germline V gives CDR1 MNHNS, CDR2 SASEGT. The DNA for the CDR3 is TGTGCCAGCAGTCCCCCCGGGAGGCAGAACACTGAAGCTTTCTTT. It is translated as CASSPPGRQNTEAFF.

This clonotype was detected a few times. The genes are TRBV20-1 and TRBJ1-2; TRBD1 agrees at 7 bases. V dropped 4 bases and J dropped 8; count of bases not matched to a gene: 4. Germline V gives CDR1 DFQATT, CDR2 SNEGSKA (reference sequence). The CDR3 contains 11 residues. CDR3 sequence: CSAINRGGYTF. In DNA form, the CDR3 reads TGCAGTGCTATTAACAGGGGCGGCTACACCTTC.

This clonotype was picked up a small number of times. This sequence joins TRBV2 and TRBJ1-5; D is perhaps TRBD1 (5 bases). Germline-derived CDR1 and CDR2 are SNHLY and FYNNEI. This CDR3 comprises 15 residues. The V end was cut by 5 bases, the J end by 9 bases, with 20 bases between. CDR3 DNA sequence: TGTGCCAGCAGTTTCGCAGGGATATGGGGGTCGCCCCAGCATTTT. It yields the protein CASSFAGIWGSPQHF.

This rearrangement joins TRBV20-1 to TRBJ2-5, with D perhaps TRBD1 (6 bases). V lost 6 bases and J lost 3, with 14 bases in between. The germline V gene encodes CDR1 DFQATT and CDR2 SNEGSKA (reference sequence). CDR3 length equals 13 residues. CDR3 in amino acids: CSATQRDKETQYF. The CDR3 nucleotides are TGCAGTGCCACACAAAGGGACAAAGAGACCCAGTACTTC.

The chain uses TRBV6-5 and TRBJ2-1; 8 positions agree with TRBD2. Germline lookup yields CDR1 MNHEY and CDR2 SVGAGI. After removal of 0 bases from V and 5 bases from J, the junction contained 3 bases not matched to a gene. This CDR3 contains 15 residues. The CDR3 nucleotides are TGTGCCAGCAGTTACTCGGGACTAGTAAACAATGAGCAGTTCTTC. Amino acid sequence: CASSYSGLVNNEQFF.

This clonotype was found a few times. The chain uses TRBV9 and TRBJ2-3; TRBD2 aligns across 7 bases. The germline V gene has CDR1 SGDLS and CDR2 YYNGEE. This CDR3 has 15 residues. V lost 1 base to trimming and J lost 10 bases; unmatched junction nucleotides: 12. In DNA, the CDR3 is TGTGCCAGCAGCGTAATTCCGTCTAGCGGTTATGCGCAGTATTTT. Translation gives CASSVIPSSGYAQYF.

This clonotype was picked up many times. The V and J genes are TRBV29-1 and TRBJ2-5; possible D gene TRBD1, 6 bases. CDR3 length: 12 amino acids. CDR1 and CDR2 (germline): SQVTM, ANQGSEA. Deletions cut 4 bases from V and 9 bases from J, with 15 bases between. The CDR3: CSVGGQGRAQYF. CDR3 DNA sequence: TGCAGCGTTGGGGGGCAGGGGCGCGCCCAGTACTTC. The variable domain in full, with the rest retrieved from reference TRBV29-1 and TRBJ2-5, is SAVISQKPSRDICQRGTSLTIQCQVDSQVTMMFWYRQQPGQSLTLIATANQGSEATYESGFVIDKFPISRPNLTFSTLTVSNMSPEDSSIYLCSVGGQGRAQYFGPGTRLLVL.

On this clonotype: A much bigger clone sits one base away, suggesting this may be a read error. The rearrangement joins TRBV6-5 to TRBJ1-1; the D is unclear. The V end lost 6 bases, the J end lost 0 bases, and 5 bases lay between the germline ends. The CDR3 totals 12 residues. CDR1 MNHEY and CDR2 SVGAGI come from the germline V gene. The CDR3 nucleotides read TGTGCCAGCAGGCGGATGAACACTGAAGCTTTCTTT. This gives the protein CASRRMNTEAFF.

The chain links TRBV3-1 to TRBJ2-1, with TRBD2 matching over 10 bases. CDR1 and CDR2 (germline): LGHDT, YNNKEL (reference sequence). V trimming: 0 bases; J trimming: 8 bases; junction bases outside the gene matches: 1. This CDR3 is 14 amino acids long. Here the CDR3 reads CASSQDGTSDEQFF. CDR3 nucleotide sequence: TGTGCCAGCAGCCAAGATGGGACTAGCGATGAGCAGTTCTTC.

The rearrangement joins TRBV12-3 or TRBV12-4 to TRBJ2-3; D is unclear. The V and J ends lost 6 bases and 2 bases respectively, with 15 bases between them. This CDR3 region has 15 residues. CDR3 loop: CASSPIITLTDTQYF. Here the CDR3 DNA reads TGTGCCAGCAGCCCTATAATTACCCTCACAGATACGCAGTATTTT.

The rearrangement links TRBV15 to TRBJ2-3; D gene uncertain. Germline loops: CDR1 LNHNV, CDR2 YYDKDF (reference sequence). Trimming removed 0 bases at V and 2 bases at J, with 9 bases between. The CDR3 has 15 residues. CDR3 loop: CATSRDRYYTDTQYF. DNA of the CDR3: TGTGCCACCAGCAGAGACAGATACTACACAGATACGCAGTATTTT.

This clonotype was seen a few times. CDR3: CASSPVHGELFF. CDR3 DNA sequence: TGTGCCAGCAGCCCAGTCCACGGGGAGCTGTTTTTT. V and J are TRBV7-9 and TRBJ2-2; no clear D gene. The V end was cut by 5 bases, the J end by 7 bases, with 8 bases between. CDR3 length: 12 residues. CDR1 is SEHNR and CDR2 is FQNEAQ in the germline V gene (reference sequence).

The V gene is TRBV4-1, the J gene TRBJ1-4, with TRBD1 matching 9 bases. The V gene end was trimmed by 11 bases and the J gene end by 8 bases; junction bases not matched to a gene: 15. The CDR3 extends over 15 amino acids. CDR1 and CDR2 (germline): MGHRA, YSYEKL. This chain's CDR3 is CASTKIGTGKEKLFF. CDR3 DNA sequence: TGCGCCTCAACCAAGATTGGGACAGGGAAGGAAAAACTGTTTTTT.

This clonotype turned up a few times. The rearrangement links TRBV6-1 to TRBJ2-1; D possibly corresponds to TRBD2 (5 bases). The CDR3 length is 15 residues. Trimming shortened V by 4 bases and J by 2 bases, and 12 bases separated the two germline ends. Germline V gene lookup returns CDR1 MNHNS and CDR2 SASEGT. DNA of the CDR3: TGTGCCAGCAGTGCCAGGACTTACACCTACAATGAGCAGTTCTTC. This sequence encodes CASSARTYTYNEQFF.

The gene calls are TRBV5-1 and TRBJ2-2; possibly TRBD1 or TRBD2 for D (5 bases each). Germline CDR1 SGHRS, CDR2 YFSETQ. This CDR3 is 14 amino acids long. Trimming stripped 3 bases from V and 5 bases from J, with 11 bases between. The CDR3 loop is CASSWDLTTGELFF. CDR3 in DNA: TGCGCCAGCAGCTGGGACCTTACTACCGGGGAGCTGTTTTTT.

This clonotype was observed many times. The CDR3 end shows no conserved phenylalanine or tryptophan, and so a read error is likely. It is unclear where the CDR3 begins or ends on the DNA, so no DNA is shown, and the CDR3 is as TCRdb lists it. The chain employs TRBV12-3 or TRBV12-4 and TRBJ1-2; the table's D call of TRBD1 was not tested on the DNA. The CDR3 contains 8 residues when both ends are counted. CDR3 sequence: CAAIGGPR.